Sequencing of this T cell receptor (beta chain) was carried out in a study of T-cell memory formation after mild COVID-19 (dated by TCRdb to about 2021). General notes on the study: TCR sequence clusters from the two donors were largely donor specific. In a couple of donors, T-cell clones that expanded and contracted after mild COVID-19 were tracked by sequencing TCRalpha and TCRbeta repertoires over time. Two young, previously healthy adult volunteers made up the cohort, one male and one female.

PBMCs were isolated by Ficoll-Paque density gradient centrifugation. This clonotype has a handful of counts. What antigen it recognizes has not been identified. The input lacks base qualities; no much larger clone sits a single base away. Summary of the overall study and its limitations: Some responding clones were detected in pre-infection memory, which suggested that pre-existing cross-reactive memory T cells had joined the SARS-CoV-2 response. Only a couple of mild cases were covered by the study, and larger cohorts that include severe cases with pre-infection samples were considered necessary. Clones contracting from day 15 to 85 had balanced CD4/CD8 phenotypes, while a second wave expanding from day 15 to 37 was biased towards CD4+. Contracting CD4+ clones turned up mainly in the CM and EM memory subsets, whereas EMRA was where CD8+ clones were enriched. SARS-CoV-2 specificity was not confirmed for the second-wave clones peaking on day 37.

TCRdb records Illumina NovaSeq 6000 as the sequencer. Using 5'RACE with constant-segment primers, TCRalpha and TCRbeta cDNA libraries were constructed, with sample barcodes and unique molecular identifiers added in the process. Trizol reagent was used to extract RNA from every sample. Amplification of the libraries took two PCR steps, and the second step added a second sample barcode plus Illumina TruSeq adapters. Sequencing of libraries was performed on an Illumina NovaSeq with 2 x 150 bp paired-end reads. The study's own analysis went as follows. Demultiplexing of reads and collapsing into UMI-guided consensus sequences were performed with migec v1.2.7. With mixcr v2.1.11, UMI consensuses were aligned to TRA and TRB V and J templates and assembled into clonotypes. Clonotypes were classified as expanded or contracted when called significant by both edgeR and NoisET, with noise models trained on biological replicates. For edgeR calls, the thresholds were a false discovery rate-adjusted p below 0.01 and a log2 fold-change of 1. As an exploratory analysis of dynamics, max-normalized trajectories of the 1000 most abundant clonotypes were examined with PCA combined with hierarchical clustering. Each responding clone was given a CD4 or CD8 phenotype based on the CD4+ and CD8+ repertoires, which had been sequenced separately. In TCRdb, the public reads were trimmed at Q25 with fastp and aligned with MiXCR, with productive beta chains retained. A single entry per CDR3 protein holds the most common genes and DNA from its merged rows. TCRdb's processing, not the authors' own work, is the source of the V and J calls. This sample comprises approximately 350,000 distinct CDR3 sequences, approximately 15% of them detected only once. The ten most abundant clones make up 20% to 25% of the sample.

The specimen sequenced was PBMCs or a T cell subset sorted from them (not recorded which). This TCR was sampled from a man between 18 and 35 years old who had mild COVID-19 (a few samples of this study predate the infection). The sample titles of this study are shuffled in the database, so cell type and time point are left out; the donor was told from shared clones.

The sequenced DNA is TGTGCCAGCAGCCAAGTTGGAATTGGCTACACCTTC. It codes for CASSQVGIGYTF. The sequence is built from TRBV3-1 and TRBJ1-2, with the D gene call left open. V sheds 1 base and J sheds 7 bases, leaving 7 bases between their ends. CDR1 and CDR2 are drawn from the germline V gene (reference sequence): LGHDT, YNNKEL. Taken from cysteine to phenylalanine, the CDR3 has 12 residues. Only the CDR3 part of the read is kept: 36 bases, read in frame from the first base.